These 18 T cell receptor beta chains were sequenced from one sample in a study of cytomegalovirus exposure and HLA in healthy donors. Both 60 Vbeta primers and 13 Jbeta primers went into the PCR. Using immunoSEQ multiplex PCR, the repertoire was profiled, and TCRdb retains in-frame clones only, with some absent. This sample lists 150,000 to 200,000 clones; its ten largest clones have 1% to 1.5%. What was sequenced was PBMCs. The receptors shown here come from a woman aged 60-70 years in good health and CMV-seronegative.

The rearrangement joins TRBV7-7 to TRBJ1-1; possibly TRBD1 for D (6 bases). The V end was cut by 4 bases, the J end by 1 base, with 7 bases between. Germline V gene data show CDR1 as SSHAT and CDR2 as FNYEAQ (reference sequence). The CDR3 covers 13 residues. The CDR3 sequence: CASSYRENTEAFF. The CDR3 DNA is TGTGCCAGCAGCTACAGGGAGAACACTGAAGCTTTCTTT.

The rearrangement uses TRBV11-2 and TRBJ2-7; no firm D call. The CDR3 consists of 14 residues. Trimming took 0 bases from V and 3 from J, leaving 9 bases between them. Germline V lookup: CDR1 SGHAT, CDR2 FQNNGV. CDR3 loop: CASSLDLGYYEQYF. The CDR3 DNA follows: TGTGCCAGCAGCTTAGATCTAGGCTACTACGAGCAGTACTTC.

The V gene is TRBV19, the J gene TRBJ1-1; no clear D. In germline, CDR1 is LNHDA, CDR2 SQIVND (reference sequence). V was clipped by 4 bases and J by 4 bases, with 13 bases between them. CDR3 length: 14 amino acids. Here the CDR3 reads CASSTPGSGTEAFF. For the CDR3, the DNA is TGTGCCAGTAGTACCCCGGGATCGGGCACTGAAGCTTTCTTT.

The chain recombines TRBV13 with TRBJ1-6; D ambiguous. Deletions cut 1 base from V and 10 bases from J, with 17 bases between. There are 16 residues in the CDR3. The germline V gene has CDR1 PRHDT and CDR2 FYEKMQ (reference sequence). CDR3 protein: CASSLVQKTFASPLHF. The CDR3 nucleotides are TGTGCCAGCAGCTTAGTACAGAAAACCTTCGCGTCACCCCTCCACTTT.

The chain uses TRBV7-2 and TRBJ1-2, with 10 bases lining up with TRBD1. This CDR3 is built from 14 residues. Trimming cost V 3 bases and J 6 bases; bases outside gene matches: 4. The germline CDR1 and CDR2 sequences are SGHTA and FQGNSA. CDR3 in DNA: TGTGCCAGCAGCTTGGAGACAGGGGGCGATGGCTACACCTTC. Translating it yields CASSLETGGDGYTF.

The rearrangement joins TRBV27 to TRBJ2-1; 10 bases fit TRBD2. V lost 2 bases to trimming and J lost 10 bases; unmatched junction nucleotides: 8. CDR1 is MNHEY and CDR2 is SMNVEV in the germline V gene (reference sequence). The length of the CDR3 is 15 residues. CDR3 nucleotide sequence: TGTGCCAGCAGTTTACTAGCGGGAGTGTCAATCGAGCAGTTCTTC. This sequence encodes CASSLLAGVSIEQFF.

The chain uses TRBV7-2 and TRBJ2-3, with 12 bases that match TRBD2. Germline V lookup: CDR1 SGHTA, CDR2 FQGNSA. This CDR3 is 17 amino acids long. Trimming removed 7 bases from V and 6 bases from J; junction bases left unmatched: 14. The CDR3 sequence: CASNFPSGGAVLDTQYF. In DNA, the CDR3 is TGTGCCAGCAACTTCCCTAGCGGGGGGGCGGTTTTGGATACGCAGTATTTT.

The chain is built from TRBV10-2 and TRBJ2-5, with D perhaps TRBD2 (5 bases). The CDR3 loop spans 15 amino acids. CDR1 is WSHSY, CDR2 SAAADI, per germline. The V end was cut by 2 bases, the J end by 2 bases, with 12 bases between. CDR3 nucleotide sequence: TGCGCCAGCAGTGAGATGGCTAGCAGACAAGAGACCCAGTACTTC. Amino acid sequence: CASSEMASRQETQYF.

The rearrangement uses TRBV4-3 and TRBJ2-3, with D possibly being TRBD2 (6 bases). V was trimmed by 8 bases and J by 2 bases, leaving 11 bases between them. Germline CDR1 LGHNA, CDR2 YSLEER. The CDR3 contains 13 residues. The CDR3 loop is CASARDFTDTQYF. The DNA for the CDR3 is TGCGCCAGCGCAAGGGACTTCACAGATACGCAGTATTTT.

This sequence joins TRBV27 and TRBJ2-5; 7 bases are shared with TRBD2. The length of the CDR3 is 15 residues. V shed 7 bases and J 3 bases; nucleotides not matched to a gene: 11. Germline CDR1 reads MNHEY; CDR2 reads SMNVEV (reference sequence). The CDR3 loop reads CASKGSGRGKETQYF. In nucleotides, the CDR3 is TGTGCCAGCAAGGGGTCAGGGAGGGGAAAAGAGACCCAGTACTTC.

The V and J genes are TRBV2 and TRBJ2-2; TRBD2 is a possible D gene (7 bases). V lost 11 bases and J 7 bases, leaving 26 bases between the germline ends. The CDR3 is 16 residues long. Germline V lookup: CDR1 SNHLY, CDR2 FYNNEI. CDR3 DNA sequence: TGTGCCTTAAGTGTGAGGGGGGGCCGGGATAACGGGGAGCTGTTTTTT. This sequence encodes CALSVRGGRDNGELFF.

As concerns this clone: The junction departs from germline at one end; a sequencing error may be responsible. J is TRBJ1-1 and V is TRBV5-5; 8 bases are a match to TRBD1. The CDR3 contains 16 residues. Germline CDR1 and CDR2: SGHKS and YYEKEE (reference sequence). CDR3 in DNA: TGTGCCAGCAGCTTGATCGGACAGGGATTGAAAACTGAAGCTTTCTTT. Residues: CASSLIGQGLKTEAFF.

Here the CDR3 reads CASSPRTSGGYEQYF. In DNA form, the CDR3 reads TGCGCCAGCAGCCCGAGGACTAGCGGGGGCTACGAGCAGTACTTC. The chain employs TRBV5-1 and TRBJ2-7; 13 nucleotides line up with TRBD2. CDR3 length: 15 amino acids. Trimming removed 4 bases from V and 3 bases from J; junction bases left unmatched: 4. CDR1 SGHRS and CDR2 YFSETQ come from the germline V gene.

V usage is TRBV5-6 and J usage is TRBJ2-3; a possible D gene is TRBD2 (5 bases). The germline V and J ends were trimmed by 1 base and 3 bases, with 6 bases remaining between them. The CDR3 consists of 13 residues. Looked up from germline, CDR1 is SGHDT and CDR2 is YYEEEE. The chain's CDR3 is CASSLPGTDTQYF. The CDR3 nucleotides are TGTGCCAGCAGCTTGCCGGGGACAGATACGCAGTATTTT.

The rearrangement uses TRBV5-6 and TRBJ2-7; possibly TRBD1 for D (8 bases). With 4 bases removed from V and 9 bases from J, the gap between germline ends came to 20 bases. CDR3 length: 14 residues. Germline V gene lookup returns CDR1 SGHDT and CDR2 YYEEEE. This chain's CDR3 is CASSPKTGEGAQYF. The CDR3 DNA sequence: TGTGCCAGCAGCCCCAAGACAGGGGAGGGGGCGCAGTACTTC.

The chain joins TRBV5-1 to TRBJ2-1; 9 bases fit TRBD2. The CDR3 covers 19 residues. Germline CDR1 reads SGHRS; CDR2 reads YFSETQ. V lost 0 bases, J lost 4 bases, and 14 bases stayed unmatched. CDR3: CASSLAILLAGKHYNEQFF. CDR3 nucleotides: TGCGCCAGCAGCTTGGCCATCCTACTAGCGGGCAAGCATTACAATGAGCAGTTCTTC.

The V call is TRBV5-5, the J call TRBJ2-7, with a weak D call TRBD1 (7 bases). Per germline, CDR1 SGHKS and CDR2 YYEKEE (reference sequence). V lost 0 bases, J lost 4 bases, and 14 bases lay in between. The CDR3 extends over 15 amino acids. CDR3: CASSLGAGGRYEQYF. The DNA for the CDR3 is TGTGCCAGCAGCTTGGGGGCAGGGGGGCGGTACGAGCAGTACTTC.

CDR3 residues: CASSYGTRSYEQYF. The CDR3 bases are TGTGCCAGCAGTTACGGGACACGCTCCTACGAGCAGTACTTC. This rearrangement joins TRBV6-5 to TRBJ2-7; tentative D call: TRBD1 (6 bases). Trimming stripped 2 bases from V and 0 bases from J, with 8 bases between. Per the germline V gene, CDR1 is MNHEY and CDR2 is SVGAGI. This CDR3 spans 14 amino acids.